This entry lists 14 T cell receptor beta chains sequenced from one sample in a study of tumor-infiltrating lymphocytes in localized non-small cell lung cancer. TCRdb keeps only in-frame clones here, not all; method: immunoSEQ multiplex PCR. The data show more than 4,500 clones, with roughly 95% seen just once and 3% to 4% held by the top ten. The sample taken for sequencing was uninvolved lung tissue not adjacent to the tumor. The receptors come from a human donor with non-small cell lung cancer.

The V and J genes are TRBV5-5 and TRBJ2-7; weak D call: TRBD2 (5 bases). V lost 2 bases and J lost 1, with 10 bases in between. The CDR3 sequence is 14 residues long. Germline CDR1 is SGHKS and CDR2 is YYEKEE (reference sequence). The DNA for the CDR3 is TGTGCCAGCAGCTTAACGGGAACGTCCTACGAGCAGTACTTC. This gives the protein CASSLTGTSYEQYF.

V is TRBV30 and J is TRBJ2-7, with D perhaps matching TRBD1 (7 bases). Germline CDR1 reads GTSNPN; CDR2 reads SVGIG (reference sequence). The V gene lost 4 bases and the J gene lost 6 bases, with 16 bases spanning the gap. The CDR3 has 13 residues. The CDR3 DNA is TGTGCCTGGAAAGCTCCTCAGGGGGGCGAGCAGTACTTC. Translating gives CAWKAPQGGEQYF.

This sequence joins TRBV11-2 and TRBJ1-2; weak D call: TRBD1 (5 bases). The germline V gene encodes CDR1 SGHAT and CDR2 FQNNGV. The CDR3 totals 13 residues. V lost 4 bases and J 3 bases, leaving 9 bases between the germline ends. CDR3 bases: TGTGCCAGCAGCTCCACAGGCTACTATGGCTACACCTTC. Translation: CASSSTGYYGYTF.

This chain joins TRBV19 and TRBJ1-1, with D possibly matching TRBD1 (6 bases). The V and J ends lost 7 bases and 0 bases respectively, with 12 bases between them. This CDR3 region has 14 residues. From germline, CDR1 is LNHDA and CDR2 SQIVND (reference sequence). The chain's CDR3 is CASTPTGLNTEAFF. CDR3 in DNA: TGTGCCAGTACTCCCACAGGGCTGAACACTGAAGCTTTCTTT.

The rearrangement uses TRBV11-3 and TRBJ2-2; D is ambiguous. V was pared by 5 bases and J by 0 bases, with 13 bases between. CDR1 SGHNT and CDR2 YENEEA come from the germline V gene. The CDR3 is 16 amino acids. The CDR3 sequence is CASSKGQTSNTGELFF. CDR3 bases: TGTGCCAGCAGCAAAGGGCAGACTTCGAACACCGGGGAGCTGTTTTTT.

This chain links TRBV2 with TRBJ1-1; D is perhaps TRBD1 (6 bases). The CDR3 is 15 residues long. Trimming took 7 bases from V and 1 from J, leaving 16 bases between them. Germline CDR1 is SNHLY and CDR2 is FYNNEI. In DNA form, the CDR3 reads TGTGCCAGCACTCAACGAGGGGGACAGAACACTGAAGCTTTCTTT. Its protein is CASTQRGGQNTEAFF.

This sequence joins TRBV11-2 and TRBJ1-2; TRBD1 aligns across 7 bases. Germline lookup yields CDR1 SGHAT and CDR2 FQNNGV. The CDR3 is made up of 15 amino acids. Losses at the gene ends were 1 base for V and 4 bases for J; bases not matched to a gene: 6. CDR3 sequence reads: CASSLGEQGFYGYTF. The CDR3 coding sequence is TGTGCCAGCAGCTTAGGGGAACAGGGGTTCTATGGCTACACCTTC. Drawing the rest from reference TRBV11-2 and TRBJ1-2, the complete variable domain is EAGVAQSPRYKIIEKRQSVAFWCNPISGHATLYWYQQILGQGPKLLIQFQNNGVVDDSQLPKDRFSAERLKGVDSTLKIQPAKLEDSAVYLCASSLGEQGFYGYTFGSGTRLTVV.

The V and J genes are TRBV7-2 and TRBJ2-7, with 7 bases aligning to TRBD1. Germline lookup yields CDR1 SGHTA and CDR2 FQGNSA. V gave up 5 bases and J gave up 0 bases; unmatched junction bases: 10. The length of the CDR3 is 16 residues. CDR3 coding DNA: TGTGCCAGCAGCCAGTGGACAGGCCCTAGCTCCTACGAGCAGTACTTC. Amino acid sequence: CASSQWTGPSSYEQYF.

The chain carries TRBV27 and TRBJ2-2; tentative D call: TRBD1 (6 bases). Looked up from germline, CDR1 is MNHEY and CDR2 is SMNVEV (reference sequence). V dropped 6 bases and J dropped 4 bases, with 15 bases sitting between them. The length of the CDR3 is 15 residues. The CDR3 DNA reads as TGTGCCAGCAGAACGGGGCTACAGGGCACCGGGGAGCTGTTTTTT. This sequence encodes CASRTGLQGTGELFF.

The chain recombines TRBV10-2 with TRBJ1-4, with a weak D call TRBD1 (5 bases). CDR1 and CDR2 from the germline V gene are WSHSY and SAAADI. V was clipped by 6 bases and J by 7 bases, with 18 bases between them. The CDR3 consists of 15 residues. The CDR3 region has the DNA TGCGCCAGCAGAGGAGTTGGCGGGGGTAGTGAAAAACTGTTTTTT. It codes for CASRGVGGGSEKLFF.

The chain joins TRBV10-3 to TRBJ2-7; D remains ambiguous. Germline values: CDR1 ENHRY, CDR2 SYGVKD. V lost 3 bases and J lost 2, with 8 bases in between. There are 13 residues in the CDR3. This CDR3 is CAISDSSTYEQYF. The DNA for the CDR3 is TGTGCCATCAGTGATTCTAGTACCTACGAGCAGTACTTC.

The chain combines TRBV30 with TRBJ1-1; D may be TRBD1 (5 bases). Germline V gene lookup returns CDR1 GTSNPN and CDR2 SVGIG (reference sequence). V lost 4 bases and J 1 base, leaving 16 bases between the germline ends. The CDR3 is 15 amino acids. CDR3 nucleotide sequence: TGTGCCTGGAATCCCCTGTGGGGGGGGAACACTGAAGCTTTCTTT. Residues: CAWNPLWGGNTEAFF. Full variable domain (missing parts from reference TRBV30 and TRBJ1-1): SQTIHQWPATLVQPVGSPLSLECTVEGTSNPNLYWYRQAAGRGLQLLFYSVGIGQISSEVPQNLSASRPQDRQFILSSKKLLLSDSGFYLCAWNPLWGGNTEAFFGQGTRLTVV.

CDR3 bases: TGCAGTGCTTCCGGGTTCGAAGCTTTCTTT. Translated: CSASGFEAFF. This chain links TRBV20-1 with TRBJ1-1; D is unresolved. The CDR3 length is 10 residues. The germline V gene has CDR1 DFQATT and CDR2 SNEGSKA (reference sequence). V lost 5 bases and J 8 bases, leaving 9 bases between the germline ends.

Only one count was recorded for this clone. This chain joins TRBV7-2 and TRBJ2-5; the D gene is possibly TRBD1 (5 bases). Trimming pared 0 bases from V and 3 bases from J, leaving 14 bases between. Per the germline V gene, CDR1 is SGHTA and CDR2 is FQGNSA. The CDR3 length is 16 residues. The CDR3 reads CASSLAVGSREETQYF. Here the CDR3 DNA reads TGTGCCAGCAGCTTAGCGGTCGGTAGCAGGGAAGAGACCCAGTACTTC.